This is a list of T cell receptor beta chains from one sample in a study of T cell repertoires in cytomegalovirus infection. TCRdb re-derived calls from the reads in MiXCR, one entry per CDR3 protein. This sample carries about 140,000 distinct CDR3 sequences, 6.5% of them seen once, and the ten largest clones take under 20%. Sequencing was carried out using PBMCs. These receptors were taken from a human donor in good health (CMV status not recorded). Some clones in this sample may be carry-over from other donors' samples. CDR3s include the opening cysteine and the closing phenylalanine or tryptophan. The order of the fields is J gene, V gene, CDR3 protein.

TRBJ2-3 TRBV12-3/TRBV12-4 CASNPGTWGSDTQYF
TRBJ2-7 TRBV6-2/TRBV6-3 CAIRNAPGGSYEQYF
TRBJ2-7 TRBV20-1 CSARSPRQGAGEQYF
TRBJ2-2 TRBV7-2 CASSFYGTGTGTGELFF
TRBJ1-2 TRBV5-1 CASSLADPNYGYTF
TRBJ2-1 TRBV7-9 CASSPPQRNEQFF
TRBJ2-7 TRBV15 CATSRDGGFEYF
TRBJ1-2 TRBV7-9 CASSLSAGTGLYGYTF
TRBJ1-2 TRBV29-1 CSVESVNYGYTF
TRBJ2-2 TRBV20-1 CSATGTGGSGELFF
TRBJ1-5 TRBV7-3 CASSPSANQPQHF
TRBJ2-5 TRBV5-6 CASSGGAQETQYF
TRBJ2-1 TRBV5-4 CASSSKLSSYNEQFF
TRBJ2-6 TRBV7-9 CASSLLGQGVSGANALTF
TRBJ2-6 TRBV2 CASSLTVWGGANVLTF
TRBJ2-3 TRBV10-1 CASSESLSSQGDTQYF
TRBJ2-6 TRBV7-2 CASSPDRVGSGANVLTF
TRBJ1-2 TRBV4-2 CASSQDEGYGYGYTF